This T cell receptor (beta chain) was sequenced during a study of T-cell reconstitution after alpha-beta-depleted transplantation in children. Germline V gives CDR1 SGHVS, CDR2 FQNEAQ. Between the trimmed V and J ends, which lost 5 bases and 4 bases, there was a span of 15 bases. The CDR3 is 15 residues long. Unique molecular identifiers were built into the TCRbeta library. TCRdb re-analysed the PCR reads in MiXCR, keeping a single row per CDR3 protein. This table holds about 200,000 distinct CDR3 sequences, 7.5% to 9.5% found once. This clonotype showed up just a few times. The receptor's source is a male patient aged 2 to 9 who had a stem cell transplant for acute myeloid leukemia, so the T cells may come from the graft donor. Sequencing was performed on PBMCs, mostly from graft donor cells, taken 360 days after TCRalphabeta/CD19-depleted stem cell transplant. The rearrangement uses TRBV7-8 and TRBJ2-1; possibly TRBD2 for D (5 bases). As DNA, the CDR3 is TGTGCCAGCAGCGAGGGCCTACCCAATTACAATGAGCAGTTCTTC. Protein: CASSEGLPNYNEQFF.